Listed below are T cell receptor beta chains from one sample, sequenced in a study of blood T cell repertoires in COVID-19. TCRdb's copy holds only in-frame clones and misses some; the assay was immunoSEQ multiplex PCR. This sample has 220,000 or so clones, with approximately 91% found just once. The sample consisted of peripheral blood. All receptors derive from a man in his 60s who had recovered from COVID-19. Both conserved end residues are part of each CDR3. The order of the fields is V gene, D gene, clone size, J gene, CDR3 protein, CDR3 DNA. A D gene is named only where the DNA matches it firmly. Clone size is shown for a subset of rows, as once, few, many or a class of expanded clone.

V: TRBV29-1; D: TRBD2; size: NA; J: TRBJ2-5; CDR3: CSVQGPSGRARETQYF; DNA: TGCAGCGTCCAAGGGCCTAGCGGGAGGGCCAGGGAGACCCAGTACTTC
V: TRBV7-3; D: TRBD2; size: NA; J: TRBJ2-1; CDR3: CASSLMGLAGAYNEQFF; DNA: TGTGCCAGCAGCCTTATGGGATTAGCGGGAGCTTACAATGAGCAGTTCTTC
V: TRBV5-6; D: NA; size: NA; J: TRBJ2-7; CDR3: CASSPYGAYYEQYF; DNA: TGTGCCAGCAGCCCCTATGGGGCCTACTACGAGCAGTACTTC
V: TRBV4-1; D: TRBD2; size: NA; J: TRBJ2-3; CDR3: CASSQDGTSGSSDTQYF; DNA: TGCGCCAGCAGCCAAGATGGGACTAGCGGGAGCTCAGATACGCAGTATTTT
V: TRBV27; D: TRBD1; size: NA; J: TRBJ1-5; CDR3: CASSLLGGTGGIQPQHF; DNA: TGTGCCAGCAGTTTGCTCGGTGGGACAGGGGGCATTCAGCCCCAGCATTTT
V: TRBV23-1; D: NA; size: once; J: TRBJ2-7; CDR3: CASSPHAGCYEQYF; DNA: TGCGCCAGCAGTCCCCATGCAGGTTGCTACGAGCAGTACTTC
V: TRBV7-9; D: NA; size: few; J: TRBJ2-7; CDR3: CASSSRQDYEQYF; DNA: TGTGCCAGCAGCTCCAGACAGGACTACGAGCAGTACTTC
V: TRBV27; D: NA; size: NA; J: TRBJ1-4; CDR3: CASSFTLRGEKLFF; DNA: TGTGCCAGCAGTTTTACCCTAAGGGGTGAAAAACTGTTTTTT
V: TRBV30; D: NA; size: NA; J: TRBJ1-2; CDR3: CAWSLRARGGDYGYTF; DNA: TGTGCCTGGAGTCTTCGCGCTCGTGGGGGGGACTATGGCTACACCTTC
V: TRBV28; D: TRBD2; size: NA; J: TRBJ2-1; CDR3: CASTRAGRDEQFF; DNA: TGTGCCAGCACCCGGGCAGGGAGGGATGAGCAGTTCTTC
V: TRBV7-6; D: NA; size: once; J: TRBJ2-5; CDR3: CASSLTGGPQETQYF; DNA: TGTGCCAGCAGCTTAACGGGGGGCCCCCAAGAGACCCAGTACTTC
V: TRBV5-1; D: TRBD1; size: NA; J: TRBJ2-2; CDR3: CASRSLGQGRTGELFF; DNA: TGCGCCAGCCGTAGCCTGGGACAGGGACGGACCGGGGAGCTGTTTTTT
V: TRBV9; D: NA; size: once; J: TRBJ1-3; CDR3: CASSVYQADTIYF; DNA: TGTGCCAGCAGCGTATATCAGGCAGACACCATATATTTT
V: TRBV18; D: NA; size: NA; J: TRBJ1-2; CDR3: CASSPGDWIYGYTF; DNA: TGTGCCAGCTCACCGGGGGACTGGATCTATGGCTACACCTTC
V: TRBV11-2; D: NA; size: NA; J: TRBJ2-2; CDR3: CASNLRASVNTGELFF; DNA: TGTGCCAGCAACCTCAGGGCGAGTGTGAACACCGGGGAGCTGTTTTTT
V: TRBV2; D: TRBD1; size: once; J: TRBJ1-1; CDR3: CASRYRGMNTEAFF; DNA: TGTGCCAGCAGGTACAGGGGAATGAACACTGAAGCTTTCTTT
V: TRBV5-1; D: TRBD1; size: NA; J: TRBJ2-3; CDR3: CASSLFRDSGRATDTQYF; DNA: TGCGCCAGCAGCTTGTTCCGGGACAGTGGCAGGGCCACAGATACGCAGTATTTT
V: TRBV5-5; D: NA; size: NA; J: TRBJ2-1; CDR3: CASSLAGNNEQFF; DNA: TGTGCCAGCAGCTTGGCCGGGAACAATGAGCAGTTCTTC
V: TRBV3-1/TRBV3-2; D: TRBD1; size: once; J: TRBJ1-2; CDR3: CASSRQGAYNYGYTF; DNA: TGTGCCAGCAGCAGACAGGGGGCGTATAACTATGGCTACACCTTC
V: TRBV2; D: TRBD1; size: NA; J: TRBJ2-5; CDR3: CASRDGTGEVETQYF; DNA: TGTGCCAGCAGGGATGGGACAGGGGAAGTGGAGACCCAGTACTTC
V: TRBV5-1; D: TRBD1; size: NA; J: TRBJ2-6; CDR3: CASSLSGQGFTGANVLTF; DNA: TGCGCCAGCAGCTTATCGGGACAGGGATTTACTGGGGCCAACGTCCTGACTTTC
V: TRBV6-2/TRBV6-3; D: TRBD2; size: NA; J: TRBJ2-7; CDR3: CASSYGTSGKPSYEQYF; DNA: TGTGCCAGCAGTTACGGGACTAGCGGGAAACCCTCCTACGAGCAGTACTTC
V: TRBV7-2; D: NA; size: NA; J: TRBJ2-5; CDR3: CASSPGGSGRSKETQYF; DNA: TGTGCCAGCAGCCCAGGGGGCAGCGGGAGGAGTAAGGAGACCCAGTACTTC
V: TRBV12-3/TRBV12-4; D: NA; size: NA; J: TRBJ1-2; CDR3: CASSSGYGYTF; DNA: TGTGCCAGCAGCAGCGGGTATGGCTACACCTTC
V: TRBV7-8; D: TRBD1; size: NA; J: TRBJ2-1; CDR3: CASSPRDRVYNEQFF; DNA: TGTGCCAGCAGCCCCCGGGACAGAGTCTACAATGAGCAGTTCTTC
V: TRBV7-2; D: TRBD2; size: NA; J: TRBJ2-1; CDR3: CASSLLGLAAYNEQFF; DNA: TGTGCCAGCAGCTTATTAGGGCTAGCGGCCTACAATGAGCAGTTCTTC
V: TRBV7-3; D: NA; size: once; J: TRBJ2-3; CDR3: CASSQGTDTQYF; DNA: TGTGCCAGCAGCCAGGGCACAGATACGCAGTATTTT
V: TRBV5-6; D: TRBD1; size: NA; J: TRBJ1-4; CDR3: CASSPRGGWEEKLFF; DNA: TGTGCCAGCAGCCCACGAGGGGGCTGGGAAGAAAAACTGTTTTTT
V: TRBV5-1; D: TRBD2; size: NA; J: TRBJ2-7; CDR3: CASSPTSGTYEQYF; DNA: TGCGCCAGCAGCCCGACTAGCGGTACCTACGAGCAGTACTTC
V: TRBV30; D: NA; size: NA; J: TRBJ2-7; CDR3: CAGRWSGILSYEQYF; DNA: TGTGCCGGGAGATGGTCCGGGATCTTATCCTACGAGCAGTACTTC
V: TRBV15; D: NA; size: NA; J: TRBJ2-3; CDR3: CATSRDFTRDTQYF; DNA: TGTGCCACCAGCAGAGATTTCACCCGGGATACGCAGTATTTT
V: TRBV7-9; D: TRBD2; size: NA; J: TRBJ2-1; CDR3: CASSTTSGRSYNEQFF; DNA: TGTGCCAGCAGCACCACTAGCGGGAGATCCTACAATGAGCAGTTCTTC
V: TRBV5-1; D: NA; size: NA; J: TRBJ1-3; CDR3: CASSLDGAPGNTIYF; DNA: TGCGCCAGCAGCTTGGATGGGGCCCCGGGAAACACCATATATTTT
V: TRBV19; D: TRBD1; size: NA; J: TRBJ2-7; CDR3: CASSATGERNEQYF; DNA: TGTGCCAGTAGCGCTACAGGGGAGAGGAACGAGCAGTACTTC
V: TRBV15; D: NA; size: few; J: TRBJ2-2; CDR3: CATSRDQVAGELFF; DNA: TGTGCCACCAGCAGAGATCAGGTGGCCGGGGAGCTGTTTTTT
V: TRBV5-4; D: NA; size: NA; J: TRBJ2-2; CDR3: CASSLSFGTGELFF; DNA: TGTGCCAGCAGCTTAAGCTTCGGCACCGGGGAGCTGTTTTTT
V: TRBV7-9; D: TRBD1; size: NA; J: TRBJ1-5; CDR3: CASSLRRDRGPHNQPQHF; DNA: TGTGCCAGCAGCTTACGCCGGGACAGGGGCCCCCACAATCAGCCCCAGCATTTT
V: TRBV28; D: TRBD1; size: once; J: TRBJ1-2; CDR3: CASSWGQAYGYTF; DNA: TGTGCCAGCAGTTGGGGACAGGCCTATGGCTACACCTTC
V: TRBV5-4; D: NA; size: NA; J: TRBJ1-2; CDR3: CASGEQGEHYGYTF; DNA: TGTGCCAGCGGAGAACAGGGTGAGCACTATGGCTACACCTTC
V: TRBV5-6; D: NA; size: NA; J: TRBJ1-3; CDR3: CASSLEVGVAGNTIYF; DNA: TGTGCCAGCAGCTTGGAGGTGGGAGTGGCTGGAAACACCATATATTTT